This TCR beta chain was sequenced in a study of shared clonotypes between healthy human individuals. Across the study: The donors, two women and a few men, were aged 18 to 49.

DNA from unsorted PBMC was sequenced on ten immunoSEQ deep assay plates. Sequencing was performed with immunoSEQ multiplex PCR; in TCRdb, only in-frame clones are kept and a portion is missing. The sample records about 480,000 clones, 79% being singletons. As concerns this clone: The identical CDR3 is also encoded by other nucleotide sequences in the sample.

Every contributor of samples was a Caucasian grown-up residing in Nashville, Tennessee. Germline values: CDR1 SGDLS, CDR2 YYNGEE. The CDR3 is 15 amino acids. The V and J ends lost 0 bases and 1 base respectively, with 9 bases between them. The chain has TRBV9 and TRBJ2-3; D may be TRBD1 (6 bases). The source material was PBMCs. This TCR was sampled from a woman aged 40 to 50 in good health. Some clones in this sample may be carry-over from other donors' samples. The CDR3 here is CASSVEQGRTDTQYF. As DNA, the CDR3 is TGTGCCAGCAGCGTAGAACAGGGACGCACAGATACGCAGTATTTT.